The source of this T cell receptor (beta chain) is a study of blood T cell repertoires in COVID-19. Study-level background: PBMCs, B-cell-depleted T cells, or T cells were the source of the cDNA or gDNA that made up the material.

The CDR3 has 14 amino acids. Trimming took 9 bases from V and 2 from J; bases not matched to a gene: 7. Per the germline V gene, CDR1 is MNHEY and CDR2 is SVGAGI. Authors' methods: Amplification of reference gene primers was used by the study to estimate nucleated cell counts. Clones were read by immunoSEQ multiplex PCR, and TCRdb kept only the in-frame ones, dropping some. The V and J calls and clone size were taken over from that table, and D and trimming were inferred from the DNA. The sample shows a few hundred thousand clones, 88% of them seen only once. This chain connects TRBV6-5 to TRBJ2-3, with 8 bases identical to TRBD2. The origin of this receptor is a woman aged 45-59 years with COVID-19, enrolled during active disease. The sequenced material came from peripheral blood. Here the CDR3 reads CASETGGITDTQYF. The CDR3 DNA reads as TGTGCCAGTGAAACGGGGGGGATCACAGATACGCAGTATTTT.